The clone carrying this T cell receptor beta chain was seen only a few times. The data derive from a study of blood T cells in healthy people across ages. The use of a sample-barcoded 5' primer and a J-beta primer mix characterized a second PCR of about 6 to 12 cycles. TCRdb itself ran the 5' RACE reads through MiXCR, one entry per CDR3 protein. The table records approximately 1.5 million distinct CDR3 sequences, 30% to 35% of them present only once. This TCR was sampled from a woman between 25 and 40 years old in good health. The sample taken for sequencing was blood.

CDR3 coding DNA: TGTGCCAGCAGTTACTTGGATACCGGGGAGCTGTTTTTT. It yields the protein CASSYLDTGELFF. The chain joins TRBV6-5 to TRBJ2-2; D is uncertain. The germline V gene encodes CDR1 MNHEY and CDR2 SVGAGI. The CDR3 has 13 amino acids. Trimming stripped 1 base from V and 5 bases from J, with 5 bases between.